These 27 T cell receptor beta chains share one sample of origin, sequenced in a study of blood T cell repertoires in COVID-19 (dated by TCRdb to 2018 to 2021). Receptors were amplified or captured by the immunoSEQ multiplex PCR assay. TCRdb mirrors the immuneACCESS table, restricted to in-frame sequences. Some clones are absent from its copies; in checked studies, under half trace to an unresolved V gene, and the reason for the others is unknown. This sample comprises about 180,000 clones, approximately 85% of them detected only once. More than 7.5% of the sample comes from the top ten. The sample consisted of PBMCs or T cells enriched from blood (not recorded which). These receptors originate from a woman between 25 and 40 years old who had recovered from COVID-19.

The chain is built from TRBV19 and TRBJ2-1, with D possibly TRBD2 on 5 matching bases. Trimming removed 6 bases at V and 6 bases at J, with 15 bases between. Germline-derived CDR1 and CDR2 are LNHDA and SQIVND (reference sequence). The CDR3 runs 14 residues. Here the CDR3 DNA reads TGTGCCAGTAGCCGGGGTTCGATGGTCAATGAGCAGTTCTTC. It encodes CASSRGSMVNEQFF.

The chain has TRBV18 and TRBJ2-7; 7 positions agree with TRBD1. Germline V gives CDR1 KGHSH, CDR2 LQKENI. V shed 3 bases, J shed 5 bases, and the junction held 1 base outside the gene matches. CDR3 length: 12 residues. Here the CDR3 reads CASSPTGDEQYF. DNA for the CDR3: TGTGCCAGCTCACCCACAGGGGACGAGCAGTACTTC. The variable domain in full, completed from reference TRBV18 and TRBJ2-7, reads NAGVMQNPRHLVRRRGQEARLRCSPMKGHSHVYWYRQLPEEGLKFMVYLQKENIIDESGMPKERFSAEFPKEGPSILRIQQVVRGDSAAYFCASSPTGDEQYFGPGTRLTVT.

This chain joins TRBV28 and TRBJ1-2, with TRBD1 as a possible D gene (5 bases). Germline-derived CDR1 and CDR2 are MDHEN and SYDVKM. The V end lost 8 bases, the J end lost 5 bases, and 21 bases lay between the germline ends. There are 15 residues in the CDR3. In DNA form, the CDR3 reads TGTGCCAGCCTCCGAGGAGGGACGGGGGGTTATGGCTACACCTTC. Its protein is CASLRGGTGGYGYTF.

The V gene is TRBV13, the J gene TRBJ2-3, with D possibly TRBD1 on 6 matching bases. Trimming cost V 0 bases and J 2 bases, with 12 bases left between them. In germline, CDR1 is PRHDT, CDR2 FYEKMQ (reference sequence). The CDR3 contains 16 residues. The CDR3 spells CASSLGLGQLTDTQYF. DNA of the CDR3: TGTGCCAGCAGCTTAGGCCTGGGACAACTCACAGATACGCAGTATTTT.

This clone was recorded once. This chain uses TRBV5-1 with TRBJ2-7, with a weak D call TRBD1 (6 bases). In germline, CDR1 is SGHRS, CDR2 YFSETQ. With 5 bases removed from V and 0 bases from J, the gap between germline ends came to 12 bases. The CDR3 totals 14 residues. The CDR3 sequence is CASRVRTVSYEQYF. CDR3 sequence (DNA): TGCGCCAGCAGAGTCAGGACAGTCTCCTACGAGCAGTACTTC.

This clone is deemed medium-sized (0.01 to 0.1%). The chain uses TRBV11-1 and TRBJ2-7; 11 nucleotides align to TRBD1. CDR3 length equals 16 residues. Germline CDR1 SGHAT, CDR2 FQDESV (reference sequence). V shed 4 bases, J shed 2 bases, and the junction held 7 bases outside the gene matches. CDR3 amino acids: CASSSYPGQGAYEQYF. DNA of the CDR3: TGTGCCAGCAGCTCGTATCCGGGACAGGGGGCCTACGAGCAGTACTTC.

The CDR3 DNA reads as TGCGCCAGCAGCTTGGAGGGAGGCTCTGGGGCCAACGTCCTGACTTTC. Its protein product is CASSLEGGSGANVLTF. The V and J genes are TRBV5-1 and TRBJ2-6, with D possibly matching TRBD2 (6 bases). Germline V gene data show CDR1 as SGHRS and CDR2 as YFSETQ. Trimming cost V 0 bases and J 0 bases, with 7 bases left between them. CDR3 length: 16 amino acids.

The DNA for the CDR3 is TGTGCCATCAGTGAGTCCCACGGGACAGGGGATCAGCCCCAGCATTTT. Translating gives CAISESHGTGDQPQHF. The V and J genes are TRBV10-3 and TRBJ1-5, with TRBD1 matching 10 bases. The junction had 4 bases not matched to a gene; V was cut back by 0 bases and J by 5 bases. In germline, CDR1 is ENHRY, CDR2 SYGVKD. The CDR3 runs to 16 residues.

CDR3 DNA sequence: TGCGCCAGCAGCTTGATCTGGAGGACAGGGAAGGGGGCTCAAGAGACCCAGTACTTC. This codes for CASSLIWRTGKGAQETQYF. The gene calls are TRBV5-1 and TRBJ2-5; TRBD1 matches 8 bases. CDR3 size: 19 residues. Trimming at V came to 1 base and at J to 2 bases, leaving 16 bases not matched to a gene. Germline V gives CDR1 SGHRS, CDR2 YFSETQ.

The chain recombines TRBV29-1 with TRBJ2-3, with a possible D match to TRBD1 (6 bases). This CDR3 comprises 14 residues. Trimming took off 6 bases at V and 5 bases at J, with 18 bases between the two ends. The germline CDR1 and CDR2 sequences are SQVTM and ANQGSEA. Written as DNA, the CDR3 is TGCAGCGTCCGCCCGGTGCCAGGGGAAGATACGCAGTATTTT. It specifies CSVRPVPGEDTQYF.

The chain recombines TRBV5-5 with TRBJ2-2, with 9 bases that match TRBD2. The germline gives CDR1 SGHKS, CDR2 YYEKEE (reference sequence). The CDR3 totals 16 residues. V was pared by 0 bases and J by 6 bases, with 6 bases of the junction left unmatched. CDR3 residues: CASSLVPSGTAGELFF. Written as DNA, the CDR3 is TGTGCCAGCAGCTTGGTTCCTAGCGGGACGGCCGGGGAGCTGTTTTTT.

The chain recombines TRBV11-2 with TRBJ2-1; D is possibly TRBD1 (5 bases). Germline values: CDR1 SGHAT, CDR2 FQNNGV. The V gene lost 1 base and the J gene lost 6 bases, with 19 bases spanning the gap. The CDR3 consists of 17 residues. Written as DNA, the CDR3 is TGTGCCAGCAGCTTAGGGTTGGGGCTTCCCCCGGGCAATGAGCAGTTCTTC. It is translated as CASSLGLGLPPGNEQFF.

J is TRBJ2-3 and V is TRBV29-1; 16 positions match TRBD2. The CDR3 extends over 14 amino acids. The germline V gene has CDR1 SQVTM and CDR2 ANQGSEA. Trimming took 7 bases from V and 5 from J; bases not matched to a gene: 3. CDR3 sequence reads: CSGGTSGRVDTQYF. DNA for the CDR3: TGCAGCGGAGGGACTAGCGGGAGGGTAGATACGCAGTATTTT.

The chain is built from TRBV11-2 and TRBJ2-1, with TRBD2 matching 11 bases. V lost 1 base and J lost 4; bases outside the gene matches: 6. This CDR3 comprises 17 residues. CDR1 and CDR2 from the germline V gene are SGHAT and FQNNGV. The CDR3 reads CASSLGPSGGTYNEQFF. The CDR3 coding sequence is TGTGCCAGCAGCTTAGGTCCTAGCGGGGGGACTTACAATGAGCAGTTCTTC.

The CDR3, as DNA: TGTGCCAGTAGTCCGTGGACGAGGTCAGGGGAGCAGTACTTC. This codes for CASSPWTRSGEQYF. The chain combines TRBV19 with TRBJ2-7; tentatively, D is TRBD1 (5 bases). V dropped 5 bases and J dropped 7 bases, with 18 bases sitting between them. In germline, CDR1 is LNHDA, CDR2 SQIVND (reference sequence). The CDR3 spans 14 residues.

Details on this clone: Other DNA sequences in this sample translate to the same CDR3. This chain connects TRBV28 to TRBJ1-3; 8 bases line up with TRBD1. Looked up from germline, CDR1 is MDHEN and CDR2 is SYDVKM. The CDR3 is 16 amino acids. V dropped 1 base and J dropped 4; count of bases not matched to a gene: 6. In DNA, the CDR3 is TGTGCCAGCAGTTTATCTGACAGGGGAGGAGGAAACACCATATATTTT. It specifies CASSLSDRGGGNTIYF.

The chain combines TRBV10-3 with TRBJ1-6; 10 positions match TRBD1. Germline assignment: CDR1 ENHRY and CDR2 SYGVKD. J lost 7 bases, V lost 10 bases, and 7 bases had no gene match. The CDR3 totals 14 residues. CDR3 sequence reads: CASEGDRGNSPLHF. CDR3 nucleotide sequence: TGTGCCAGCGAAGGGGACAGGGGAAATTCACCCCTCCACTTT.

The rearrangement joins TRBV11-2 to TRBJ2-7, with 8 positions matching TRBD1. Germline-derived CDR1 and CDR2 are SGHAT and FQNNGV. Unmatched junction bases numbered 5, after V lost 5 bases and J lost 2 bases. The CDR3 contains 14 residues. The DNA for the CDR3 is TGTGCCAGCAGCCCCGGGACAGGAACCTACGAGCAGTACTTC. Its protein is CASSPGTGTYEQYF.

V gene TRBV4-1 combines with J gene TRBJ1-5, with D tentatively TRBD1 (6 bases). The germline V and J ends were trimmed by 1 base and 4 bases, with 8 bases remaining between them. The length of the CDR3 is 14 residues. Germline V gene data show CDR1 as MGHRA and CDR2 as YSYEKL. CDR3: CASSQGDRNQPQHF. Written as DNA, the CDR3 is TGCGCCAGCAGCCAAGGAGACAGGAATCAGCCCCAGCATTTT.

The DNA for the CDR3 is TGTGCCAGCGAGCTAGCGGGAGGCTACGAGCAGTACTTC. Its protein product is CASELAGGYEQYF. The rearrangement uses TRBV7-9 and TRBJ2-7; 11 nucleotides agree with TRBD2. The junction had 3 bases not matched to a gene; V was cut back by 8 bases and J by 3 bases. This CDR3 contains 13 residues. Germline CDR1 and CDR2: SEHNR and FQNEAQ (reference sequence).

The V call is TRBV3-1 (or the pseudogene TRBV3-2), the J call TRBJ2-3; D is possibly TRBD2 (7 bases). Germline lookup yields CDR1 LGHDT and CDR2 YNNKEL (reference sequence). Deletions cut 7 bases from V and 8 bases from J, with 19 bases between. This CDR3 is 14 amino acids long. This CDR3 is CASNLGGAMSTQYF. The CDR3 DNA reads as TGTGCCAGCAACCTAGGGGGGGCAATGAGTACGCAGTATTTT.

V gene TRBV2 combines with J gene TRBJ1-1; 7 bases map to TRBD1. V was pared by 6 bases and J by 4 bases, with 8 bases of the junction left unmatched. This CDR3 has 14 amino acids. CDR1 is SNHLY, CDR2 FYNNEI, per germline. The CDR3: CASREQGRGTEAFF. Written as DNA, the CDR3 is TGTGCCAGCAGGGAACAGGGGAGAGGCACTGAAGCTTTCTTT.

This rearrangement joins TRBV28 to TRBJ1-1, with unresolved D. This CDR3 region has 17 residues. Between the trimmed V and J ends, which lost 1 base and 0 bases, there was a span of 15 bases. Germline loops: CDR1 MDHEN, CDR2 SYDVKM. CDR3 amino acids: CASSLYTGPSMNTEAFF. Here the CDR3 DNA reads TGTGCCAGCAGTTTATATACGGGTCCTTCCATGAACACTGAAGCTTTCTTT.

The J gene is TRBJ2-1, the V gene TRBV20-1; D ambiguous. This CDR3 contains 14 residues. V lost 3 bases, J lost 4 bases, and 13 bases lay in between. Germline V gene lookup returns CDR1 DFQATT and CDR2 SNEGSKA (reference sequence). The CDR3 loop is CSASRRVLYNEQFF. CDR3 coding DNA: TGCAGTGCTAGTCGGAGAGTGTTATACAATGAGCAGTTCTTC.

This chain uses TRBV11-3 with TRBJ1-3, with D uncertain. CDR1 and CDR2 (germline): SGHNT, YENEEA. The CDR3 totals 14 residues. The V and J ends lost 7 bases and 0 bases respectively, with 10 bases between them. CDR3 coding DNA: TGTGCCAGCACCCTAGGGAGCTCTGGAAACACCATATATTTT. This sequence encodes CASTLGSSGNTIYF. The whole variable domain, filled in from reference TRBV11-3 and TRBJ1-3, reads EAGVVQSPRYKIIEKKQPVAFWCNPISGHNTLYWYLQNLGQGPELLIRYENEEAVDDSQLPKDRFSAERLKGVDSTLKIQPAELGDSAVYLCASTLGSSGNTIYFGEGSWLTVV.

V and J are TRBV6-1 and TRBJ1-5, with D perhaps TRBD1 (5 bases). Germline V gene lookup returns CDR1 MNHNS and CDR2 SASEGT. V was cut by 2 bases and J by 5 bases, with 16 bases left in between. The CDR3 is made up of 16 amino acids. CDR3 in amino acids: CASSELVGAVYQPQHF. CDR3 in DNA: TGTGCCAGCAGTGAATTGGTAGGGGCCGTTTATCAGCCCCAGCATTTT.

This clone was detected once. The chain is built from TRBV11-2 and TRBJ2-7; 7 bases match TRBD2. Germline V gene sequence: CDR1 SGHAT, CDR2 FQNNGV. The trim removed 5 bases at V and 4 bases at J, leaving 8 bases unmatched. This CDR3 is 14 amino acids long. CDR3 region: CASSPRGRGYEQYF. The CDR3 nucleotides are TGTGCCAGCAGCCCACGGGGGAGGGGTTACGAGCAGTACTTC.